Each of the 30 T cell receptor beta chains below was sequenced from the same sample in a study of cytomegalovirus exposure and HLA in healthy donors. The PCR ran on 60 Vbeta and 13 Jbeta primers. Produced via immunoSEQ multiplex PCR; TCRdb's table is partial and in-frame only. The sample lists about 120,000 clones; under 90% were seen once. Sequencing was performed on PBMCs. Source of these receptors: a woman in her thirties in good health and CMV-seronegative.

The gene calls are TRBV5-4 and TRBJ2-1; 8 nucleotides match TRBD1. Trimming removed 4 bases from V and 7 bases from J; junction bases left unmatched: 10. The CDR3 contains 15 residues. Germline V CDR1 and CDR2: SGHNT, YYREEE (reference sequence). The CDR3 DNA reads TGTGCCAGCAGCCTCCCCGGACAGGGCGCGAATGAGCAGTTCTTC. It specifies CASSLPGQGANEQFF.

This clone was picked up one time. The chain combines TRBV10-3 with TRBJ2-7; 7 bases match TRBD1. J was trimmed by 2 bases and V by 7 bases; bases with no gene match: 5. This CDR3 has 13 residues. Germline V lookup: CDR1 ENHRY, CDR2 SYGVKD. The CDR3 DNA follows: TGTGCCATCACCCCAGGGGGAGCCTACGAGCAGTACTTC. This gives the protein CAITPGGAYEQYF.

CDR3 sequence reads: CASRGGSVHEQYF. The CDR3 DNA is TGTGCCAGCAGAGGCGGGAGCGTCCACGAGCAGTACTTC. This chain joins TRBV27 and TRBJ2-7; 7 bases are a match to TRBD2. Germline assignment: CDR1 MNHEY and CDR2 SMNVEV (reference sequence). V lost 6 bases to trimming and J lost 5 bases; unmatched junction nucleotides: 7. CDR3 size: 13 residues.

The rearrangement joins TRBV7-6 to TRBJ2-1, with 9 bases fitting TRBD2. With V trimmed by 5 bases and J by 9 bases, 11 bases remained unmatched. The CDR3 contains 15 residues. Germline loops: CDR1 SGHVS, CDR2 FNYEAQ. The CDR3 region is CASSGEREVFGEQFF. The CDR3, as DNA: TGTGCCAGCAGCGGGGAGCGGGAGGTTTTTGGTGAGCAGTTCTTC.

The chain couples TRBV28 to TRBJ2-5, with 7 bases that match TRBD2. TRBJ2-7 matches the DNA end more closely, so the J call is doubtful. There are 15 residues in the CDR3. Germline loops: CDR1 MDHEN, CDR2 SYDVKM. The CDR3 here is CASSSPAGVPYEQYF. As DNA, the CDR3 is TGTGCCAGCAGTTCACCCGCGGGAGTCCCCTACGAGCAGTACTTC.

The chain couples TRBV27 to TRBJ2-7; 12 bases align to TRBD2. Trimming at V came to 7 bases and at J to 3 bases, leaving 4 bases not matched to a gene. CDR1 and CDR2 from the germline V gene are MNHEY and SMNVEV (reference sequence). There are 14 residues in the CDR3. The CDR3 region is CASKLAGGGYEQYF. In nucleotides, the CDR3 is TGTGCCAGCAAACTAGCGGGAGGAGGCTACGAGCAGTACTTC.

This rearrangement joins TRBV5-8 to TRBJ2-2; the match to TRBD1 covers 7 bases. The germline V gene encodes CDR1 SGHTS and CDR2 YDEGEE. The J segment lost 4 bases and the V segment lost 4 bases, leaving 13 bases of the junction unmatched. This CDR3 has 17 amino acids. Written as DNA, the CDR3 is TGTGCCAGCAGCGTTCCTACAGGGGCGTGGGGCACCGGGGAGCTGTTTTTT. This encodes CASSVPTGAWGTGELFF.

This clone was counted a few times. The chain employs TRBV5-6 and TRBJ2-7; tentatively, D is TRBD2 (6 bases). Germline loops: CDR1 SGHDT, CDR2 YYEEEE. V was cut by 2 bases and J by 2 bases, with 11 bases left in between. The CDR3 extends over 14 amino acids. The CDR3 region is CASSFGTPTYEQYF. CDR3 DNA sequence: TGTGCCAGCAGCTTCGGGACTCCTACCTACGAGCAGTACTTC.

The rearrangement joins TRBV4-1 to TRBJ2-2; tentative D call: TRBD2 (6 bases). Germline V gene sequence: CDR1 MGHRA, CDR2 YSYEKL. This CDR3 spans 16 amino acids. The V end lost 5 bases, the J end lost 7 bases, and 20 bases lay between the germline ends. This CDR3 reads CASSTRTGESGGELFF. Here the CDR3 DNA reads TGCGCCAGCAGCACTCGGACGGGGGAATCTGGCGGGGAGCTGTTTTTT.

CDR3 DNA sequence: TGTGCCAGTAGTATCGGTCTAGCGGGAGGGCCGGAGGATACGCAGTATTTT. Translating it yields CASSIGLAGGPEDTQYF. The chain links TRBV19 to TRBJ2-3, with 12 positions matching TRBD2. This CDR3 has 17 residues. In germline, CDR1 is LNHDA, CDR2 SQIVND (reference sequence). The V segment lost 3 bases and the J segment 6 bases; nucleotides outside the gene matches: 10.

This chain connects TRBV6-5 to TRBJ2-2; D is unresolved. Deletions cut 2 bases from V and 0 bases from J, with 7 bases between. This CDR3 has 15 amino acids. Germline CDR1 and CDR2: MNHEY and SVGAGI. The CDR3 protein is CASSYTDTNTGELFF. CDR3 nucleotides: TGTGCCAGCAGTTACACAGACACGAACACCGGGGAGCTGTTTTTT.

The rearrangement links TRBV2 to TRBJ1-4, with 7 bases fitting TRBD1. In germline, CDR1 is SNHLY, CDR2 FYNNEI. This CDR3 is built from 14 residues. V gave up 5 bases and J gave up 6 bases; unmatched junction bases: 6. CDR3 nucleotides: TGTGCCAGCAGTTCTGAGACAGGGCATGAAAAACTGTTTTTT. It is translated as CASSSETGHEKLFF.

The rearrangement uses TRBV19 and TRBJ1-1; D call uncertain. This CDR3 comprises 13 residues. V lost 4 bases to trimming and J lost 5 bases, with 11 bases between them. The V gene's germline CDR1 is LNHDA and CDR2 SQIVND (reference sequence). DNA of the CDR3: TGTGCCAGTAGTACACAGACCCTGACTGAAGCTTTCTTT. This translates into CASSTQTLTEAFF.

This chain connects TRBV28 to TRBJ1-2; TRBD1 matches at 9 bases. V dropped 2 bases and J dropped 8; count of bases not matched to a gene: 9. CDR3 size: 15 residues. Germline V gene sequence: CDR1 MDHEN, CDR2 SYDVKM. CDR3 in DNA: TGTGCCAGCAGTTTAGAAGGACAGGGGACAGGGGGCTACACCTTC. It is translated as CASSLEGQGTGGYTF.

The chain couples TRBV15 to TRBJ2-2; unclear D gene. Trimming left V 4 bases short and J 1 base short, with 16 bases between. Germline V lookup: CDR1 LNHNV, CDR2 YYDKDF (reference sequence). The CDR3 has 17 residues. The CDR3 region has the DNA TGTGCCACCAGCACCGACGAGATAACGGGGAACACCGGGGAGCTGTTTTTT. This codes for CATSTDEITGNTGELFF.

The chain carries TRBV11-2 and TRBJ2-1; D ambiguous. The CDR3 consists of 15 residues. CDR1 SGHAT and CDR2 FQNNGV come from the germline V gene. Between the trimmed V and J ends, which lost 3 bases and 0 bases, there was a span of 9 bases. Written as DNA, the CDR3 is TGTGCCAGCAGCTTGGTGTTAGTCTCCTACAATGAGCAGTTCTTC. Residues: CASSLVLVSYNEQFF. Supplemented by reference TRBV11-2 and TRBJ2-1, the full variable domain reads EAGVAQSPRYKIIEKRQSVAFWCNPISGHATLYWYQQILGQGPKLLIQFQNNGVVDDSQLPKDRFSAERLKGVDSTLKIQPAKLEDSAVYLCASSLVLVSYNEQFFGPGTRLTVL.

The CDR3 reads CASSWGAPTSGYNEQFF. In DNA, the CDR3 is TGCGCCAGCAGCTGGGGGGCCCCGACTAGCGGATACAATGAGCAGTTCTTC. J is TRBJ2-1 and V is TRBV5-1, with TRBD2 identical over 9 bases. This CDR3 contains 17 residues. Germline V gives CDR1 SGHRS, CDR2 YFSETQ. J was trimmed by 4 bases and V by 3 bases; bases with no gene match: 11. Looking up the rest from reference TRBV5-1 and TRBJ2-1 gives the full variable domain: KAGVTQTPRYLIKTRGQQVTLSCSPISGHRSVSWYQQTPGQGLQFLFEYFSETQRNKGNFPGRFSGRQFSNSRSEMNVSTLELGDSALYLCASSWGAPTSGYNEQFFGPGTRLTVL.

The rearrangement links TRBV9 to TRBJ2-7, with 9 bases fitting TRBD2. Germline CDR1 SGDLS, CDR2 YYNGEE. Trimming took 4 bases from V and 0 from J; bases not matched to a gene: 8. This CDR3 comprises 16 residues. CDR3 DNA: TGTGCCAGCAGCCTAACTAGCGGGTCAAGCTCCTACGAGCAGTACTTC. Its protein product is CASSLTSGSSSYEQYF.

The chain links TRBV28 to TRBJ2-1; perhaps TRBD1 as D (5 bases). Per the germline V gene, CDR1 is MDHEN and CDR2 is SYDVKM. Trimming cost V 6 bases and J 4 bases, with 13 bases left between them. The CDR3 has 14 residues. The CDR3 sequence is CASRFPRAYNEQFF. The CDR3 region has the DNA TGTGCCAGCAGGTTTCCCAGGGCTTACAATGAGCAGTTCTTC.

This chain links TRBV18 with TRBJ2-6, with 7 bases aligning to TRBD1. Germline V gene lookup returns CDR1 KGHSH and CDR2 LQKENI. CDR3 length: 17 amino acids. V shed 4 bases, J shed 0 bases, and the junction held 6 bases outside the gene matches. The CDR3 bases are TGTGCCAGCTCACTAGGGGACAGTTTCTCTGGGGCCAACGTCCTGACTTTC. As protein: CASSLGDSFSGANVLTF. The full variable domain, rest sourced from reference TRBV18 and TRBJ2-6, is NAGVMQNPRHLVRRRGQEARLRCSPMKGHSHVYWYRQLPEEGLKFMVYLQKENIIDESGMPKERFSAEFPKEGPSILRIQQVVRGDSAAYFCASSLGDSFSGANVLTFGAGSRLTVL.

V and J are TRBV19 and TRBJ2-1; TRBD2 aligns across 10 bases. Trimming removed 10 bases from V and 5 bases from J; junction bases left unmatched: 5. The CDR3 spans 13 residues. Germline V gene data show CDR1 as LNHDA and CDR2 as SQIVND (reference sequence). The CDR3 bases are TGTGCCACTGGACTAGCGGCCCACAATGAGCAGTTCTTC. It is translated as CATGLAAHNEQFF.

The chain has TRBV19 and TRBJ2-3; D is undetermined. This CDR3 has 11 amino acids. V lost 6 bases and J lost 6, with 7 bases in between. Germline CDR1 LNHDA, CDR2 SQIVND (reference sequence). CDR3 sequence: CASRSADTQYF. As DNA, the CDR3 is TGTGCCAGTAGGTCCGCGGATACGCAGTATTTT.

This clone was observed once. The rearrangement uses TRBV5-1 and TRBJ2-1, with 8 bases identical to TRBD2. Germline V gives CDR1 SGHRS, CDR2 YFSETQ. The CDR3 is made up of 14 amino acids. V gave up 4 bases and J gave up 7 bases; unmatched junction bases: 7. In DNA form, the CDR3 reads TGCGCCAGCAGCCCCAGCGGGGGCTTTAATGAGCAGTTCTTC. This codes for CASSPSGGFNEQFF.

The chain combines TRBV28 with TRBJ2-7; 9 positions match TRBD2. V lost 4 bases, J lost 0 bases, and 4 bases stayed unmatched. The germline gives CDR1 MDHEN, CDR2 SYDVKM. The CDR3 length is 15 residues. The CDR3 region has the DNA TGTGCCAGCAGTTCACTAGCGGGCAGCTCCTACGAGCAGTACTTC. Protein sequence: CASSSLAGSSYEQYF.

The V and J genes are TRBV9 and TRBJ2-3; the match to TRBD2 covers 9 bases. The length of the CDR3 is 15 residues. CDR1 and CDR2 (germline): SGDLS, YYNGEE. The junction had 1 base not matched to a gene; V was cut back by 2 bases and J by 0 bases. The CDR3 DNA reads TGTGCCAGCAGCGTTACTAGCGGGAGCACAGATACGCAGTATTTT. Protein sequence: CASSVTSGSTDTQYF.

CDR3 sequence reads: CASSLERSGNTIYF. Here the CDR3 DNA reads TGTGCCAGCAGCCTAGAGAGGTCTGGAAACACCATATATTTT. The rearrangement uses TRBV14 and TRBJ1-3; D unresolved. CDR1 is SGHDN, CDR2 FVKESK, per germline. The V end was cut by 4 bases, the J end by 1 base, with 8 bases between. There are 14 residues in the CDR3. The full variable domain, rest sourced from reference TRBV14 and TRBJ1-3, is EAGVTQFPSHSVIEKGQTVTLRCDPISGHDNLYWYRRVMGKEIKFLLHFVKESKQDESGMPNNRFLAERTGGTYSTLKVQPAELEDSGVYFCASSLERSGNTIYFGEGSWLTVV.

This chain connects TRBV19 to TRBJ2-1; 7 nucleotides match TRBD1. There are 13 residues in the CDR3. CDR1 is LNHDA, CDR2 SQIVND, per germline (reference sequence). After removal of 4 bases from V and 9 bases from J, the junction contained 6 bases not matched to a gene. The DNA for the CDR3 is TGTGCCAGTAGTAGCCAGACAGGGATTGAGCAGTTCTTC. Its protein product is CASSSQTGIEQFF. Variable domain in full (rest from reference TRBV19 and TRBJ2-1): DGGITQSPKYLFRKEGQNVTLSCEQNLNHDAMYWYRQDPGQGLRLIYYSQIVNDFQKGDIAEGYSVSREKKESFPLTVTSAQKNPTAFYLCASSSQTGIEQFFGPGTRLTVL.

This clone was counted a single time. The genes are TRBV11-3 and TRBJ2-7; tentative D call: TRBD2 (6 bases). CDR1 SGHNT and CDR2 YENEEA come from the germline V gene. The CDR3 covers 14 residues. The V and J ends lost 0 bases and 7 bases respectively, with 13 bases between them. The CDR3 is CASSLEGPGEEQYF. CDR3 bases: TGTGCCAGCAGCTTAGAGGGGCCGGGGGAAGAGCAGTACTTC.

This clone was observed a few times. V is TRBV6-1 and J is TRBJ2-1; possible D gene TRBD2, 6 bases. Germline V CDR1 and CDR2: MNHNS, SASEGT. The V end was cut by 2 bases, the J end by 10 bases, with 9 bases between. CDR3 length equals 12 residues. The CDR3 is CASSEPAGEQFF. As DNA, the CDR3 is TGTGCCAGCAGTGAACCGGCGGGAGAGCAGTTCTTC.

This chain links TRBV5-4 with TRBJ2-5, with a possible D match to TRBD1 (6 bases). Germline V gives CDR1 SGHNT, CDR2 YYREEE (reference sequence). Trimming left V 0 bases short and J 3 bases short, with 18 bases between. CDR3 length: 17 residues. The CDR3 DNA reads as TGTGCCAGCAGCTTGGTTCAGGGGCCCAGCGTGGAAGAGACCCAGTACTTC. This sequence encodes CASSLVQGPSVEETQYF.